This paragraph covers one T cell receptor (beta chain) sequence. The antigen it binds to is not known. Libraries were prepared through the immunoSEQ multiplex PCR assay. The multiplex PCR relied on a mix of 60 forward primers for TCR Vbeta segments and 13 reverse primers for TCR Jbeta segments. Amplification of the CDR3 region of rearranged TCR beta genes was performed with a multiplex PCR assay on genomic DNA. The amplified TCR beta libraries were sequenced on the Illumina HiSeq System as 87-base-pair reads. The original pipeline was this. A later analysis counted approximately 74 million unique TCR beta chains across the 666 repertoires, and some 11 million of these chains were shared by at least two donors. A nearest-neighbor algorithm error-corrected the raw reads and collapsed the reads into unique sequences, merging closely related sequences to remove PCR and sequencing errors. Alignment of CDR3 sequences to IMGT reference sequences was used to assign V, D and J gene segments. Each retained sequence needed at least a six-nucleotide match to both a V gene segment and a J gene segment. Rearrangements were called productive when the CDR3 lacked stop codons and stayed in frame with V and J; all others were non-productive. Following IMGT convention, CDR3 was defined as the stretch from the second conserved V-encoded cysteine up to the conserved J-encoded phenylalanine. In an earlier analysis of around 540 of the donors, sequences lacking an unambiguous match to a single V gene segment were excluded. In an earlier analysis of approximately 500 of the donors, a V segment was called functional when productive rearrangements were above 56.7%, and segregating when the standard deviation between donors exceeded 5%. A statistical classification framework was built to diagnose cytomegalovirus status from the catalog of TCR beta chain sequences. A later analysis assigned V and J genes by comparing TCR nucleotide sequences with IMGT/GENE-DB human TR gene sequences. In a later analysis, CDR3 sequences and most-parsimonious VDJ recombination scenarios were assigned using the TCRdist pipeline. In a later analysis, each TCR beta chain was defined by its CDR3 amino acid sequence together with its V-gene family, and reads without a unique V-gene family were excluded. As a way to deal with suspected cross-contamination and a sequencing artifact, a later analysis dropped under 600 nucleotide sequences that were highly shared and had low generation probability. For each public chain, a later analysis derived a clonal expansion index from normalized ranks of inferred template counts within each repertoire. In a later analysis, generation probabilities were computed with a VDJ recombination model fitted to out-of-frame rearrangements, and the resulting probabilities were checked against IGoR. In a later analysis, hypergeometric tests were used to score TCR-TCR, TCR-HLA and TCR-CMV co-occurrence, with a repertoire-size bias correction applied to TCR pairs. In a later analysis, false discovery rates were estimated by permuting HLA or CMV assignments 20 times. In a later analysis, co-occurring TCRs were grouped with DBSCAN, and TCRdist sequence similarity was added when clustering was performed within HLA-allele-positive subsets. Repertoires with fewer than 30,000 or more than 120,000 public chains were left out of co-occurrence clustering, as were about 5 repertoires with anomalous nucleotide sharing. The source is immuneACCESS, and TCRdb retained only in-frame sequences with V and J called. Part of the clones is not carried over; for the studies checked, unresolved V genes explain less than half of this, and the remainder is unexplained. V, J and clone size are those of that table, while D and trimming were read from the DNA. This sample's records show 150,000 to 200,000 clones. The top ten hold under 6.5% of the sample.

In total, over 600 healthy bone marrow donors made up the cohort. At the time of sampling, all cohort members were nominally healthy, though unrecorded immune exposures were likely present. The donor tested CMV seronegative, placing the donor among the approximately 360 seronegative members of the cohort. Each donor provided a peripheral blood sample, and peripheral blood mononuclear cells were used for TCR beta sequencing. Genomic DNA extraction from the blood cell samples was performed with the Qiagen DNeasy Blood Extraction Kit. The data belong to a study of cytomegalovirus exposure and HLA in healthy donors (dated by TCRdb to about 2017). Describing the broader study: According to an earlier analysis of several hundred of the donors, some 180 million T cells yielded some 120 million unique TCR beta sequences and approximately 300 Gb of sequence data. HLA typing included class I and class II loci at four-digit resolution. A later analysis re-analyzed previously published TCR beta repertoires from several hundred donors and added high-resolution HLA genotyping to study TCR occurrence patterns. Among 398 genotyped donors of the cohort, an average of roughly 240,000 unique TCR beta nucleotide sequences were sequenced per donor, about a sixth of them non-productive. To predict cytomegalovirus infection status, the study combined high-throughput TCR immunosequencing, statistical association of individual TCRs with disease status, and machine learning. Roughly 5 DR-DQ haplotypes were handled as single units for association and clustering, since linkage in the cohort was strong. Approximately 300 gigabases of sequencing data and around 80 million unique TCR sequences made up an early release that covered nearly 650 HLA-typed donors. Donor age, sex, ethnicity and CMV serostatus were compiled alongside the repertoire data. The genetic ancestry cluster associated with self-reported Caucasian donors included about four fifths of the 398 genotyped donors. A later genetic analysis took genome-wide SNP genotypes for about 60% of the roughly 670 donors and used that subset as a discovery cohort. Using immunosequencing, the study profiled T cell repertoires from roughly 650 subjects and related those repertoires to cytomegalovirus serostatus. The study aimed to test whether cataloging public T cell receptors could reveal signatures of past pathogen exposure. Every discovery cohort repertoire had been produced on one sequencing platform. Typing coverage varied by locus: roughly 620-640 donors for A, B, C, DRB1 and DQB1; roughly 520 for DQA1; about 600 for DPA1; roughly 450 for DPB1. The later analysis used no new phenotypic data to find candidate immune exposures, relying instead on TCR beta sequences and their occurrence across donors. An earlier analysis of approximately 580 of the donors used high-throughput TCR beta sequencing to judge whether each TCR beta V gene segment behaved as functional or pseudogenic. Along with the approximately 700-subject first cohort, a separate validation cohort of over 90 different subjects was used. Study-wide findings and limitations: Across donors, most TCR sequences were observed very rarely, whereas some public TCRs were present in many individuals. The cohort was sequenced for TCR beta chains only, and without alpha or paired-chain data the features that could be detected were limited. In a later genetic analysis, a missense DCLRE1C variant was associated with V-gene and J-gene trimming of TCR beta chains, and the association was replicated in an independent cohort. A few of the identified cytomegalovirus-associated TCR beta chains were confirmed in vitro to be specific for cytomegalovirus antigens. In a later analysis, most CMV-associated TCR beta chains were found to appear HLA-restricted, with HLA associations seemingly driven largely by CMV exposure. The sequencing pipeline was judged likely to have produced a cluster of highly shared sequence variants as a technical artifact. At a false discovery rate of 0.05, a later analysis linked fewer than 20,000 TCR beta sequences to specific HLA alleles. Several of the top co-occurrence clusters appeared to be linked to parvovirus B19, influenza, CMV and Epstein-Barr virus, according to a later analysis. In a later analysis, TCR association rates were found to vary across HLA loci, with the most associated TCRs seen for DRB1 alleles and the fewest for HLA-C alleles. Because counts were too low, seventeen rarely observed V segments, including chromosome 9 orphons, were excluded from the earlier analysis of about 500 of the donors. In a later genetic analysis, fewer N-insertions in productive TCRs were reported among donors in an Asian-associated ancestry cluster than the roughly 700-donor mean. The only immune exposure information available for the cohort was CMV serostatus. In an earlier analysis of approximately 600 of the donors, most TCR beta V segments were observed in productive rearrangements about 90% or about 30% of the time, broadly matching IMGT annotations. A further reported finding was that TCR beta sequences accurately predicted the HLA-A and HLA-B alleles for most subjects in the first cohort. Because HLA typing was missing for some donors at each locus, association tests included only the typed subset. The study gave a list of roughly 150 TCR beta chains associated with cytomegalovirus. Compared with equally common non-associated chains, HLA-associated TCR beta chains in a later analysis were more clonally expanded and had lower generation probabilities. Some IMGT-functional V segments, including TRBV6-2 and TRBV6-3, could not be distinguished by the 87-base-pair reads and were therefore excluded. Correlated functional status among segregating V segments might reflect linkage disequilibrium, but an unknown experimental factor could not be ruled out. When HLA alleles, especially DR and DQ, strongly co-occurred, TCR associations were difficult to assign to individual alleles. Sequencing depth was assumed to be roughly uniform across donors in the presence/absence analyses, though that assumption may not hold. The classifier was reported to diagnose cytomegalovirus status with high specificity and sensitivity in both the original and validation cohorts. The authors suggested that the approach could potentially be extended to other disease states and immunological phenotypes.

V and J are trimmed by 0 bases and 2 bases, and the gene matches miss 3 bases of the junction. The CDR3, from cysteine to phenylalanine, totals 15 residues. Only the CDR3 portion is preserved as DNA: 45 bases, with reading frame beginning at the first base. Sequences WNHNN (CDR1) and SYGVQD (CDR2) are obtained from the germline V gene (reference sequence). The sequencing sample was made of PBMCs. The V gene is TRBV10-1 and the J gene is TRBJ2-7, and TRBD1 aligns with 8 junction nucleotides. The TCR was taken from a man aged 25-45 years in good health and CMV-seronegative. The DNA sequence is TGCGCCAGCAGTGAGTCGACAGGGGAAACCTACGAGCAGTACTTC. Its product reads: CASSESTGETYEQYF.